This is a list of T cell receptor beta chains from one sample in a study of blood T cell repertoires in COVID-19. Some clones are missing from TCRdb's copy, which holds only in-frame ones; the method was immunoSEQ multiplex PCR. The top ten clones hold roughly 4.5% of a sample with roughly 240,000 clones, roughly 80% of them seen once. Sequencing was performed on peripheral blood. These receptors originate from a man between 60 and 75 years old who had recovered from COVID-19. Each CDR3 is given with its conserved first and last residue. D genes are given only for firm matches. Size values are once, few and many counts, or a class for expanded clones, and some rows have none.

d_call	clone_size	v_call	cdr3_length	j_call	cdr3_aa	cdr3_nt
-	-	TRBV6-5	14	TRBJ2-7	CASRGRRGSYEQYF	TGTGCCAGCAGAGGCCGCCGGGGGTCCTACGAGCAGTACTTC
TRBD2	-	TRBV7-9	15	TRBJ2-1	CASSLGTSIGNEQFF	TGTGCCAGCAGCTTAGGGACTAGCATAGGCAATGAGCAGTTCTTC
TRBD2	-	TRBV7-2	16	TRBJ2-5	CASSPPGGRARKTQYF	TGTGCCAGCAGCCCTCCCGGGGGGAGGGCCAGGAAGACCCAGTACTTC
-	-	TRBV5-6	16	TRBJ2-3	CASSPGLATRTDTQYF	TGTGCCAGCAGCCCTGGTCTAGCGACACGCACAGATACGCAGTATTTT
TRBD1	once	TRBV4-1	15	TRBJ2-2	CASSQGTGVHGELFF	TGCGCCAGCAGCCAAGGGACAGGGGTGCACGGGGAGCTGTTTTTT
-	-	TRBV6-5	14	TRBJ1-3	CASSYEFSGNTIYF	TGTGCCAGCAGTTACGAGTTCTCTGGAAACACCATATATTTT
TRBD2	once	TRBV7-2	15	TRBJ2-7	CASSLGLAGSYEQYF	TGTGCCAGCAGCTTAGGGCTAGCGGGGAGCTACGAGCAGTACTTC
TRBD2	-	TRBV15	15	TRBJ2-2	CATRKASGSGGELFF	TGTGCCACAAGGAAGGCTAGCGGGAGCGGCGGGGAGCTGTTTTTT
-	-	TRBV20-1	11	TRBJ2-1	CSARETYEQFF	TGCAGTGCTAGGGAGACTTATGAGCAGTTCTTC
-	-	TRBV12-3/TRBV12-4	12	TRBJ2-2	CASSFFSGELFF	TGTGCCAGCAGTTTCTTTTCCGGGGAGCTGTTTTTT
TRBD2	once	TRBV7-3	16	TRBJ2-3	CASSLMAGGRQDTQYF	TGTGCCAGCAGCTTAATGGCGGGGGGCAGGCAGGATACGCAGTATTTT
-	-	TRBV5-6	19	TRBJ2-6	CASSSGTSNVFSGANVLTF	TGTGCCAGCAGCTCGGGGACATCCAATGTCTTCTCTGGGGCCAACGTCCTGACTTTC
-	-	TRBV4-2	15	TRBJ1-3	CASSQTTSSGNTIYF	TGTGCCAGCAGCCAAACGACAAGCTCTGGAAACACCATATATTTT
TRBD1	once	TRBV28	17	TRBJ2-1	CASSSYPGTGSYNEQFF	TGTGCCAGCAGTTCCTACCCCGGGACAGGATCCTACAATGAGCAGTTCTTC
TRBD2	-	TRBV7-8	18	TRBJ2-3	CASSLGLAGGTRADTQYF	TGTGCCAGCAGCTTAGGGCTAGCGGGAGGGACTCGGGCAGATACGCAGTATTTT
-	few	TRBV5-1	14	TRBJ2-1	CASSLVGGSNEQFF	TGCGCCAGCAGCTTGGTTGGTGGGAGCAATGAGCAGTTCTTC
-	-	TRBV7-6	15	TRBJ2-7	CASSSTQVGSYEQYF	TGTGCCAGCAGTTCGACCCAGGTCGGTTCCTACGAGCAGTACTTC
-	-	TRBV2	14	TRBJ1-5	CASSPQGGRQPQHF	TGTGCCAGCAGCCCACAGGGAGGGAGGCAGCCCCAGCATTTT
TRBD1	few	TRBV6-5	15	TRBJ2-7	CASSMRGTGAREQYF	TGTGCCAGCAGTATGCGGGGGACAGGGGCTCGCGAGCAGTACTTC
-	-	TRBV7-2	11	TRBJ2-7	CASSNNYEQYF	TGTGCCAGCAGCAACAACTACGAGCAGTACTTC
-	-	TRBV7-2	13	TRBJ2-7	CASSRSLNRESYF	TGTGCCAGCAGCCGGAGCTTAAACAGGGAGTCGTACTTC
-	-	TRBV5-1	13	TRBJ2-2	CASSPRVTGELFF	TGCGCCAGCAGCCCCAGGGTCACCGGGGAGCTGTTTTTT
-	-	TRBV19	14	TRBJ2-7	CASSIVTSSYEQYF	TGTGCCAGTAGTATAGTGACAAGTTCCTACGAGCAGTACTTC
TRBD2	-	TRBV2	15	TRBJ2-3	CASSKDGGALDTQYF	TGTGCCAGCAGTAAAGACGGGGGGGCCTTAGATACGCAGTATTTT
-	-	TRBV18	15	TRBJ2-7	CASSPGGGGFNEQYF	TGTGCCAGCTCCCCCGGGGGAGGGGGATTCAACGAGCAGTACTTC
TRBD1	-	TRBV5-5	18	TRBJ1-1	CASSLTPGTGGDGTEAFF	TGTGCCAGCAGCTTGACCCCCGGGACAGGGGGCGATGGCACTGAAGCTTTCTTT
TRBD1	-	TRBV5-5	17	TRBJ2-3	CASSLVGQGGRTDTQYF	TGTGCCAGCAGCTTGGTGGGACAGGGGGGCCGAACAGATACGCAGTATTTT
TRBD2	-	TRBV7-9	14	TRBJ2-7	CASSDSGTYYEQYF	TGTGCCAGCAGCGACAGCGGGACCTACTACGAGCAGTACTTC
-	few	TRBV2	14	TRBJ1-3	CASSGIQARNTIYF	TGTGCCAGCAGTGGAATCCAGGCCCGAAACACCATATATTTT
-	once	TRBV3-1/TRBV3-2	15	TRBJ1-2	CASSQAPGTNYGYTF	TGTGCCAGCAGCCAAGCTCCGGGAACTAACTATGGCTACACCTTC
-	few	TRBV24-1	16	TRBJ1-5	CATSDSIVGPNQPQHF	TGTGCCACCAGTGATTCGATCGTGGGGCCCAATCAGCCCCAGCATTTT
TRBD1	-	TRBV7-9	15	TRBJ1-1	CASSLTGGMNTEAFF	TGTGCCAGCAGCTTAACAGGGGGAATGAACACTGAAGCTTTCTTT
-	-	TRBV28	12	TRBJ1-2	CASSVGGRGYTF	TGTGCCAGCTCGGTGGGGGGTAGAGGCTACACCTTC